The rows below give T cell receptor beta chains drawn from one sample of a study of T cell changes during pregnancy in multiple sclerosis. Assay: immunoSEQ multiplex PCR; the TCRdb copy retains only in-frame clones and omits some. The sample carries 50,000 to 75,000 clones, roughly 92% recorded once. Sequencing used CD8+ T cells from peripheral blood mononuclear cells, obtained in the third trimester of pregnancy. Every receptor here comes from a female donor with multiple sclerosis, enrolled in a pregnancy study. CDR3s include the opening cysteine and the closing phenylalanine or tryptophan. Each record gives: J gene, CDR3 length, V gene, clone size, D gene, CDR3 DNA, CDR3 protein. A D gene is named only where the DNA matches it firmly. Some rows have no size entry. The others give once, few or many, or a class for an expanded clone.

J gene: TRBJ1-2; CDR3 length: 11; V gene: TRBV20-1; clone size: NA; D gene: NA; CDR3 DNA: TGCAGTGCTAGGACACGGGGAGGCTACACCTTC; CDR3 protein: CSARTRGGYTF
J gene: TRBJ1-2; CDR3 length: 14; V gene: TRBV7-2; clone size: NA; D gene: NA; CDR3 DNA: TGTGCCAGCAGCCCGTCTGGACAGATCTATGGCTACACCTTC; CDR3 protein: CASSPSGQIYGYTF
J gene: TRBJ2-7; CDR3 length: 14; V gene: TRBV27; clone size: NA; D gene: TRBD2; CDR3 DNA: TGTGCCAGCAGTCGCTTAGCGGGAAGCTACGAGCAGTACTTC; CDR3 protein: CASSRLAGSYEQYF
J gene: TRBJ1-3; CDR3 length: 17; V gene: TRBV10-3; clone size: NA; D gene: TRBD1; CDR3 DNA: TGTGCCATCAGTGGAGTTCCCAGGGGGCAACCTGGAAACACCATATATTTT; CDR3 protein: CAISGVPRGQPGNTIYF
J gene: TRBJ2-7; CDR3 length: 15; V gene: TRBV7-9; clone size: once; D gene: TRBD2; CDR3 DNA: TGTGCCAGCAGCCCACGAAGCGGGGGCCCCTACGAGCAGTACTTC; CDR3 protein: CASSPRSGGPYEQYF
J gene: TRBJ1-1; CDR3 length: 14; V gene: TRBV5-4; clone size: NA; D gene: NA; CDR3 DNA: TGTGCCAGCAGCTTTTGGGGAGGGAACACTGAAGCTTTCTTT; CDR3 protein: CASSFWGGNTEAFF
J gene: TRBJ2-7; CDR3 length: 12; V gene: TRBV6-1; clone size: NA; D gene: NA; CDR3 DNA: TGTGCCAGCAGACAGGGCTCCTACGAGCAGTACTTC; CDR3 protein: CASRQGSYEQYF
J gene: TRBJ1-2; CDR3 length: 12; V gene: TRBV29-1; clone size: NA; D gene: NA; CDR3 DNA: TGCAGCGTTCGGACAGCCGAATATGGCTACACCTTC; CDR3 protein: CSVRTAEYGYTF
J gene: TRBJ2-7; CDR3 length: 12; V gene: TRBV7-9; clone size: once; D gene: NA; CDR3 DNA: TGTGCCAGCAGCCTCCGGGACTACGAGCAGTACTTC; CDR3 protein: CASSLRDYEQYF
J gene: TRBJ1-1; CDR3 length: 12; V gene: TRBV25-1; clone size: few; D gene: NA; CDR3 DNA: TGTGCCACCCAAAAGGGGTTCACTGAAGCTTTCTTT; CDR3 protein: CATQKGFTEAFF
J gene: TRBJ1-2; CDR3 length: 15; V gene: TRBV18; clone size: NA; D gene: NA; CDR3 DNA: TGTGCCAGCTCACCTAATCCGAGCCCTGACTATGGCTACACCTTC; CDR3 protein: CASSPNPSPDYGYTF
J gene: TRBJ1-1; CDR3 length: 13; V gene: TRBV10-3; clone size: NA; D gene: NA; CDR3 DNA: TGTGCCATCAGGCCCTCACAGAACACTGAAGCTTTCTTT; CDR3 protein: CAIRPSQNTEAFF
J gene: TRBJ2-7; CDR3 length: 15; V gene: TRBV27; clone size: NA; D gene: NA; CDR3 DNA: TGTGCCAGCAGTTTATTGGGGACACCGCCCTACGAGCAGTACTTC; CDR3 protein: CASSLLGTPPYEQYF
J gene: TRBJ1-5; CDR3 length: 15; V gene: TRBV28; clone size: NA; D gene: NA; CDR3 DNA: TGTGCCAGCAGTCCACCCTCGGACGGGGGTCAGCCCCAGCATTTT; CDR3 protein: CASSPPSDGGQPQHF
J gene: TRBJ2-7; CDR3 length: 15; V gene: TRBV6-1; clone size: NA; D gene: NA; CDR3 DNA: TGTGCCAGCAGTGAAGCCCTCAGGGGCTCCTACGAGCAGTACTTC; CDR3 protein: CASSEALRGSYEQYF
J gene: TRBJ2-7; CDR3 length: 16; V gene: TRBV28; clone size: NA; D gene: TRBD2; CDR3 DNA: TGTGCCAGCAGTTTTAAGCTAGCGGGAGTTCAAGGCGAGCAGTACTTC; CDR3 protein: CASSFKLAGVQGEQYF
J gene: TRBJ1-4; CDR3 length: 14; V gene: TRBV19; clone size: NA; D gene: TRBD1; CDR3 DNA: TGTGCCAGTTCACAGGACAGGAGAAATGAAAAACTGTTTTTT; CDR3 protein: CASSQDRRNEKLFF
J gene: TRBJ1-5; CDR3 length: 19; V gene: TRBV19; clone size: NA; D gene: NA; CDR3 DNA: TGTGCCAGTAGTATAGATGGGGGCAAAAGCGGATATAGCAATCAGCCCCAGCATTTT; CDR3 protein: CASSIDGGKSGYSNQPQHF
J gene: TRBJ2-4; CDR3 length: 16; V gene: TRBV7-9; clone size: NA; D gene: NA; CDR3 DNA: TGTGCCAGCAGCCCTGACAGTAAAGGATCCAAAAACATTCAGTACTTC; CDR3 protein: CASSPDSKGSKNIQYF
J gene: TRBJ2-2; CDR3 length: 14; V gene: TRBV29-1; clone size: once; D gene: NA; CDR3 DNA: TGCAGCGTTGATATGCAGGGTTTCACCGGGGAGCTGTTTTTT; CDR3 protein: CSVDMQGFTGELFF
J gene: TRBJ1-4; CDR3 length: 17; V gene: TRBV27; clone size: NA; D gene: TRBD1; CDR3 DNA: TGTGCCAGCAGTTTATCGGTAGGGGACAGGGGATATGAAAAACTGTTTTTT; CDR3 protein: CASSLSVGDRGYEKLFF
J gene: TRBJ2-2; CDR3 length: 12; V gene: TRBV7-9; clone size: NA; D gene: TRBD2; CDR3 DNA: TGTGCCTACTCGGGGGGCACCGGGGAGCTGTTTTTT; CDR3 protein: CAYSGGTGELFF
J gene: TRBJ2-1; CDR3 length: 14; V gene: TRBV19; clone size: NA; D gene: TRBD2; CDR3 DNA: TGTGCCAGTAGTCCTAGCGGTAGCCGGAATGAGCAGTTCTTC; CDR3 protein: CASSPSGSRNEQFF
J gene: TRBJ1-2; CDR3 length: 15; V gene: TRBV4-3; clone size: NA; D gene: NA; CDR3 DNA: TGCGCCAGCAGCCAGTCGACAGGTCTGGGCTATGGCTACACCTTC; CDR3 protein: CASSQSTGLGYGYTF
J gene: TRBJ2-5; CDR3 length: 14; V gene: TRBV2; clone size: NA; D gene: NA; CDR3 DNA: TGTGCCAGCAGCGCCCCCGCAGAACAAGAGACCCAGTACTTC; CDR3 protein: CASSAPAEQETQYF
J gene: TRBJ2-1; CDR3 length: 15; V gene: TRBV18; clone size: once; D gene: TRBD2; CDR3 DNA: TGTGCCAGCTCACCACCGAGCGGGAGTTACAATGAGCAGTTCTTC; CDR3 protein: CASSPPSGSYNEQFF